The rows below give T cell receptor beta chains drawn from one sample of a study of OX40 agonist ivuxolimab in advanced cancers. The repertoire was sequenced with immunoSEQ multiplex PCR; TCRdb's copy has only in-frame clones and lacks some. The sample includes about 76,000 clones, roughly nine tenths of them seen just once. This specimen was CD4+ or CD8+ T cells sorted from blood, taken in a trial of the OX40 agonist ivuxolimab. These receptors came from an adult with an advanced solid tumor such as melanoma, head and neck, liver or kidney cancer. CDR3s include the opening cysteine and the closing phenylalanine or tryptophan. The D gene is left open where the match is weak. Size tells how often a clone was seen (once, few, many) or the class of an expanded clone, and some rows leave it out.

V,J,size,D,DNA,CDR3
TRBV18,TRBJ2-7,once,TRBD1,TGTGCCAGCTCACCTAAAAGGGACAGGGGACCCTACGAGCAGTACTTC,CASSPKRDRGPYEQYF
TRBV5-1,TRBJ2-3,NA,TRBD1,TGCGCCAGCTTTGACAGGGGCACAGATACGCAGTATTTT,CASFDRGTDTQYF
TRBV29-1,TRBJ2-3,NA,TRBD2,TGCAGCGTTGAGGTGACTAGCGGGAGGTTTCCAGATACGCAGTATTTT,CSVEVTSGRFPDTQYF
TRBV7-3,TRBJ2-1,NA,TRBD2,TGTGCCAGCAGCCCTAGATATTCTGGTGCGGGAGGAGGGGGTGAGCAGTTCTTC,CASSPRYSGAGGGGEQFF
TRBV5-1,TRBJ2-1,NA,NA,TGCGCCAGCAGCTTGGGATCGGCAGGGGGGCAGGGTGAGCAGTTCTTC,CASSLGSAGGQGEQFF
TRBV19,TRBJ1-6,few,TRBD1,TGTGCCAGTAGGCAGGGGGGTAGTGATTCACCCCTCCACTTT,CASRQGGSDSPLHF
TRBV7-6,TRBJ2-1,NA,NA,TGTGCCAGCAGCTTAGGGAATTCCTACAATGAGCAGTTCTTC,CASSLGNSYNEQFF
TRBV5-1,TRBJ1-4,NA,NA,TGCGCCAGCAGCCCGATTCTGGGGGAAACTAATGAAAAACTGTTTTTT,CASSPILGETNEKLFF
TRBV19,TRBJ1-2,NA,NA,TGTGCCAGTAGTAACCAGGACAGCCTCTATGGCTACACCTTC,CASSNQDSLYGYTF
TRBV5-5,TRBJ2-5,few,NA,TGTGCCAGCAGCTTCTTAGGATCTCAATCGGGAGAGACCCAGTACTTC,CASSFLGSQSGETQYF
TRBV2,TRBJ1-3,NA,NA,TGTGCCAGCAGTGAATGGCAGGGAAACACCATATATTTT,CASSEWQGNTIYF
TRBV5-4,TRBJ2-5,NA,NA,TGTGCCAGCAGCTCAGGGGTCGAGGTCGGTCGGGAGACCCAGTACTTC,CASSSGVEVGRETQYF
TRBV10-3,TRBJ2-1,once,TRBD1,TGTGCCTCCGCCTCAGGGGGCATGGATTCCTCCTCCTACAATGAGCAGTTCTTC,CASASGGMDSSSYNEQFF
TRBV14,TRBJ1-1,NA,NA,TGTGCCAGCAGCCAATCCCCAGGGGCGGGGAACACTGAAGCTTTCTTT,CASSQSPGAGNTEAFF
TRBV6-5,TRBJ1-1,NA,NA,TGTGCCAGCAGGGGGACCGCGAACACTGAAGCTTTCTTT,CASRGTANTEAFF
TRBV27,TRBJ2-3,NA,NA,TGTGCCAGCAGTTCTCGACAGGACCTTAGGGCAGATACGCAGTATTTT,CASSSRQDLRADTQYF
TRBV5-1,TRBJ2-6,NA,NA,TGCGCCAGCAGCTTGGCCGCTGGCTCTGGGGCCAACGTCCTGACTTTC,CASSLAAGSGANVLTF
TRBV19,TRBJ2-1,NA,NA,TGTGCCACTAGGGGCCAGGGACTCTACAATGAGCAGTTCTTC,CATRGQGLYNEQFF
TRBV14,TRBJ2-7,NA,NA,TGTGCCAGCAGCCAGGTCGCCTACGAGCAGTACTTC,CASSQVAYEQYF
TRBV28,TRBJ1-4,NA,TRBD1,TGTGCCAGCAGTTTCTCGAGGATCGCCGGGACAGGGAGTTTTGCGATGAAAAAACTGTTTTTT,CASSFSRIAGTGSFAMKKLFF
TRBV27,TRBJ2-5,NA,TRBD2,TGTGCCAGCAGTTTTGATGCTAGCGGGAGTTCCGTGACCCAGTACTTC,CASSFDASGSSVTQYF
TRBV6-1,TRBJ2-3,once,NA,TGTGCCAGCAGTGAAGCGCGCGGGAAGGGGTACACAGATACGCAGTATTTT,CASSEARGKGYTDTQYF
TRBV29-1,TRBJ2-2,NA,NA,TGCAGCGTTTCAGACTCGTGGGCCGGGGAGCTGTTTTTT,CSVSDSWAGELFF
TRBV7-9,TRBJ2-3,NA,NA,TGTGCCAGCAGCTCGGGGGACCTTGTAACAGATACGCAGTATTTT,CASSSGDLVTDTQYF
TRBV5-1,TRBJ2-2,NA,TRBD2,TGCGCCAGCAGCTGGACCAGGGAGGGCGGGGAGCTGTTTTTT,CASSWTREGGELFF
TRBV27,TRBJ2-3,NA,TRBD1,TGTGCCAGCAGTTTATTTGGGACAGGGTATGCAGATACGCAGTATTTT,CASSLFGTGYADTQYF